The clone carrying this T cell receptor beta chain was recorded many times. Its antigen is not known. This specimen comes from a study of identical twins. Study-wide results and caveats: An excess of low generation probability was shown by twin-shared out-of-frame alpha sequences. Potential partial confounding of zero-insertion analyses by invariant MAIT and iNKT cells was noted.

cDNA molecules carried unique molecular identifiers, and template switching added a universal primer site. TCRdb re-analysed the 5' RACE reads in MiXCR, keeping a single row per CDR3 protein. Found here are approximately 670,000 distinct CDR3 sequences, roughly 6% of them singletons; the top ten hold under 2%. V lost 1 base to trimming and J lost 6 bases, with 11 bases between them. The germline V gene encodes CDR1 SQVTM and CDR2 ANQGSEA. The CDR3 sequence is 13 residues long. The specimen sequenced was naive T cells sorted from blood. The chain combines TRBV29-1 with TRBJ2-3, with D possibly being TRBD1 or TRBD2 (5 bases each). The source is a man between 18 and 35 years old in good health. CDR3 nucleotide sequence: TGCAGCGTTGAAGGGCGCAGGGAGGATACGCAGTATTTT. Translation: CSVEGRREDTQYF.